This T cell receptor (beta chain) was found in a study of blood T cell repertoires in COVID-19. At the level of the study: Material from acute and convalescent COVID-19 was sourced from the United States, Italy and Spain. PBMCs, B-cell-depleted T cells, or T cells were the source of the cDNA or gDNA that made up the material.

Followed over time, Seattle patients had been enrolled while infection was active. This CDR3 region has 13 residues. Germline lookup yields CDR1 LGHDT and CDR2 YNNKEL (reference sequence). V was shortened by 3 bases and J by 5 bases, with 10 bases between the two germline ends. Authors' processing steps: Amplification with reference gene primers provided the estimates of nucleated cell counts. Sequenced by immunoSEQ multiplex PCR; TCRdb stores in-frame clones only, minus some. The D gene and trimming were derived from the DNA, and the V and J assignments and clone size from that table. The data show approximately 160,000 clones, around nine tenths seen once.

Sequencing was carried out using peripheral blood. This sequence was found in a man aged 55 to 70 with COVID-19, enrolled during active disease. V usage is TRBV3-1 (or the pseudogene TRBV3-2) and J usage is TRBJ1-1; D gene uncertain. Written as DNA, the CDR3 is TGTGCCAGCAGCCACGAACGGCGGACTGAAGCTTTCTTT. This codes for CASSHERRTEAFF.